This TCR beta chain was sequenced during a study of T cell responses to AZD1222 COVID-19 vaccine. General study findings and limits: Targeting of unmutated variant regions was reportedly seen in nearly half of spike-specific TCRs. Most donors were white British and more were female, and clonal diversity was possibly underestimated. Along spike, vaccine-associated CD4 TCRs were found throughout, with dominance at 160-218 and 743-854. Only six people who got AZD1222 tested seropositive at baseline.

Points on this clone: Its antigen is undetermined.

Trimming stripped 6 bases from V and 5 bases from J, with 6 bases between. Germline V gene sequence: CDR1 DFQATT, CDR2 SNEGSKA (reference sequence). There are 10 residues in the CDR3. Generated by immunoSEQ multiplex PCR, the TCRdb table keeps only in-frame clones and is missing some. The repertoire consists of approximately 140,000 clones, with just over 90% occurring once and the leading ten covering 2.8%. This clonotype was obtained from an adult in good health. The chain links TRBV20-1 to TRBJ2-3; no clear D. The material was peripheral blood, obtained on day 0 of MenACWY control vaccination. As DNA, the CDR3 is TGCAGTGCCAGGCTAGATACGCAGTATTTT. It yields the protein CSARLDTQYF.